The 10 T cell receptor beta chains presented below share a single source sample, sequenced in a study of regulatory T cells in long-lasting Graves disease. Time point reported: persistent/refractory GD, antithyroid drugs over 5 years with positive TRAb. From RNA extracted from PBMCs, the TCR library was made. Building the TCR beta libraries relied on iRepertoire HTBI primers, and CDR3 regions underwent Arm-PCR. TCRdb processed the multiplex PCR reads anew with MiXCR; each CDR3 protein has one entry. Among roughly 450,000 distinct CDR3 sequences listed, roughly 20% were seen once. The material sequenced was peripheral blood mononuclear cells (PBMCs), taken when the disease was refractory, from a patient treated with antithyroid drugs. These TCRs come from a female donor with Graves disease.

J is TRBJ2-3 and V is TRBV11-1, with D unresolved. This CDR3 is 15 amino acids long. The germline V and J ends were trimmed by 7 bases and 5 bases, with 19 bases remaining between them. Germline CDR1 reads SGHAT; CDR2 reads FQDESV (reference sequence). CDR3: CASTLVPYRQDTQYF. The DNA of the CDR3 is TGTGCCAGCACCCTCGTACCCTACCGGCAAGATACGCAGTATTTT.

This clonotype appeared a few times. The chain combines TRBV19 with TRBJ2-7; tentatively, D is TRBD1 (5 bases). The CDR3 contains 15 residues. Trimming took off 8 bases at V and 0 bases at J, with 17 bases between the two ends. The germline CDR1 and CDR2 sequences are LNHDA and SQIVND (reference sequence). This chain's CDR3 is CASSPGHASSYEQYF. The DNA of the CDR3 is TGTGCCAGTTCCCCCGGACACGCGAGCTCCTACGAGCAGTACTTC.

This clonotype turned up a few times. The genes are TRBV5-1 and TRBJ2-7; 7 nucleotides match TRBD2. The V segment lost 4 bases and the J segment 2 bases; nucleotides outside the gene matches: 6. The CDR3 is 14 amino acids. Per germline, CDR1 SGHRS and CDR2 YFSETQ. The CDR3 loop reads CASSATSWTYEQYF. The DNA for the CDR3 is TGCGCCAGCAGCGCGACTAGCTGGACCTACGAGCAGTACTTC.

This clonotype was found many times. The CDR3 protein is CSATNPNLVGELFF. The CDR3 DNA reads TGCAGTGCTACTAACCCAAATCTGGTGGGGGAGCTGTTTTTT. The chain carries TRBV20-1 and TRBJ2-2, with D hard to call. Germline-derived CDR1 and CDR2 are DFQATT and SNEGSKA (reference sequence). CDR3 length: 14 amino acids. Between the trimmed V and J ends, which lost 4 bases and 8 bases, there was a span of 17 bases.

The gene calls are TRBV28 and TRBJ1-1; 11 bases line up with TRBD1. CDR3 length equals 14 residues. Germline assignment: CDR1 MDHEN and CDR2 SYDVKM. Unmatched junction bases numbered 3, after V lost 3 bases and J lost 6 bases. CDR3 in amino acids: CASSFWGQGAEAFF. The CDR3 DNA is TGTGCCAGCAGTTTTTGGGGACAGGGGGCTGAAGCTTTCTTT. The full variable domain, its missing parts supplied by reference TRBV28 and TRBJ1-1, is DVKVTQSSRYLVKRTGEKVFLECVQDMDHENMFWYRQDPGLGLRLIYFSYDVKMKEKGDIPEGYSVSREKKERFSLILESASTNQTSMYLCASSFWGQGAEAFFGQGTRLTVV.

This sequence joins TRBV28 and TRBJ2-5; D perhaps matches TRBD1 (6 bases). The germline gives CDR1 MDHEN, CDR2 SYDVKM. There are 15 residues in the CDR3. Trimming cost V 4 bases and J 1 base, with 13 bases left between them. The CDR3: CASSSSGAGQETQYF. The CDR3 DNA reads as TGTGCCAGCAGTTCTTCAGGGGCCGGCCAAGAGACCCAGTACTTC.

The rearrangement uses TRBV12-3 or TRBV12-4 and TRBJ2-4; weak D call: TRBD1 (6 bases). V was shortened by 7 bases and J by 2 bases, with 12 bases between the two germline ends. The CDR3 runs 14 residues. Written as DNA, the CDR3 is TGTGCCAGCACCCAGGGGTTGACCAAAAACATTCAGTACTTC. Translating gives CASTQGLTKNIQYF.

The sample holds one count of this clonotype. The chain recombines TRBV5-1 with TRBJ2-2; the D is unclear. There are 14 residues in the CDR3. Germline lookup yields CDR1 SGHRS and CDR2 YFSETQ. V lost 2 bases, J lost 3 bases, and 8 bases lay in between. The CDR3 DNA is TGCGCCAGCAGCTTCGACATAGACACCGGGGAGCTGTTTTTT. It yields the protein CASSFDIDTGELFF. The whole variable domain, remainder taken from reference TRBV5-1 and TRBJ2-2, is KAGVTQTPRYLIKTRGQQVTLSCSPISGHRSVSWYQQTPGQGLQFLFEYFSETQRNKGNFPGRFSGRQFSNSRSEMNVSTLELGDSALYLCASSFDIDTGELFFGEGSRLTVL.

This clonotype was detected ten times or more. This sequence joins TRBV5-1 and TRBJ2-7, with D possibly called TRBD1 or TRBD2 (5 bases each). Trimming removed 4 bases from V and 2 bases from J, with 22 bases in between. Germline-derived CDR1 and CDR2 are SGHRS and YFSETQ. There are 17 residues in the CDR3. The CDR3 loop reads CASSTGELGRRTYEQYF. For the CDR3, the DNA is TGCGCCAGCAGCACCGGGGAGCTGGGGCGCAGGACCTACGAGCAGTACTTC.

There are many counts of this clonotype. The chain employs TRBV28 and TRBJ1-6, with D unresolved. The CDR3 is made up of 11 amino acids. CDR1 MDHEN and CDR2 SYDVKM come from the germline V gene. Between the trimmed V and J ends, which lost 5 bases and 8 bases, there was a span of 4 bases. CDR3 sequence: CASSIDSPLHF. In DNA form, the CDR3 reads TGTGCCAGCAGTATTGATTCACCCCTCCACTTT.